One and the same sample provided the 5 T cell receptor beta chains below, sequenced in a study of blood T cell repertoires in COVID-19. Libraries were prepared by immunoSEQ multiplex PCR; TCRdb keeps only in-frame clonotypes and omits some of them. This table has about 220,000 clones, more than 65% appearing once. The material sequenced was peripheral blood. The receptors derive from a woman aged 25-40 years who had recovered from COVID-19.

This rearrangement joins TRBV6-5 to TRBJ1-2; TRBD1 matches 8 bases. Germline trimming cut 0 bases from V and 11 bases from J; bases unmatched to any gene: 8. The CDR3 has 14 residues. Germline CDR1 and CDR2: MNHEY and SVGAGI. CDR3 sequence reads: CASSYSRAGGVYTF. The CDR3 DNA follows: TGTGCCAGCAGTTACTCGAGGGCAGGGGGCGTGTACACCTTC.

The V call is TRBV5-4, the J call TRBJ2-1; 11 nucleotides agree with TRBD2. Trimming at V came to 4 bases and at J to 5 bases, leaving 5 bases not matched to a gene. This CDR3 comprises 15 residues. Germline V gene data show CDR1 as SGHNT and CDR2 as YYREEE (reference sequence). CDR3 amino acids: CASSKGTSGHNEQFF. The CDR3 nucleotides read TGTGCCAGCAGCAAGGGGACTAGCGGACACAATGAGCAGTTCTTC. Full variable domain (rest looked up from reference TRBV5-4 and TRBJ2-1): ETGVTQSPTHLIKTRGQQVTLRCSSQSGHNTVSWYQQALGQGPQFIFQYYREEENGRGNFPPRFSGLQFPNYSSELNVNALELDDSALYLCASSKGTSGHNEQFFGPGTRLTVL.

The CDR3 is CASSLEEVTLQETQYF. The CDR3 DNA is TGTGCCAGCAGCTTGGAAGAGGTAACGCTCCAAGAGACCCAGTACTTC. The chain combines TRBV5-5 with TRBJ2-5, with D hard to call. Germline loops: CDR1 SGHKS, CDR2 YYEKEE (reference sequence). There are 16 residues in the CDR3. The V end was cut by 0 bases, the J end by 1 base, with 13 bases between.

The chain carries TRBV19 and TRBJ2-1; 12 nucleotides agree with TRBD2. Germline V gene lookup returns CDR1 LNHDA and CDR2 SQIVND (reference sequence). Losses at the gene ends were 5 bases for V and 10 bases for J; bases not matched to a gene: 12. The CDR3 length is 16 residues. This chain's CDR3 is CASSDSLTSGSREQFF. The CDR3 region has the DNA TGTGCCAGTAGTGACTCTCTGACTAGCGGGAGCCGGGAGCAGTTCTTC.

V is TRBV27 and J is TRBJ1-1, with TRBD1 as a possible D gene (5 bases). The germline CDR1 and CDR2 sequences are MNHEY and SMNVEV (reference sequence). This CDR3 region has 13 residues. The V gene lost 4 bases and the J gene lost 4 bases, with 10 bases spanning the gap. The CDR3 nucleotides read TGTGCCAGCAGTTCCCAGGGAGGCACTGAAGCTTTCTTT. As protein: CASSSQGGTEAFF.